This T cell receptor (beta chain) was found in a study of cytomegalovirus exposure and HLA in healthy donors. Study observations and caveats: Later on, an analysis tied 15,000 to 20,000 TCR beta sequences to HLA alleles at 0.05 false discovery rate.

Germline CDR1 and CDR2: MDHEN and SYDVKM. Trimming took off 3 bases at V and 6 bases at J, with 3 bases between the two ends. The CDR3 runs to 10 residues. Only a few counts were recorded for this clone. Its antigen remains unknown. Other DNA sequences in this sample translate to the same CDR3. PCR involved 60 Vbeta and 13 Jbeta primers. Only in-frame clones appear in the TCRdb table, and some are missing; sequencing was by immunoSEQ multiplex PCR. Among approximately 160,000 clones, over 75% were seen once, and the ten largest hold 1%. The sequenced material came from PBMCs. The clonotype comes from a woman aged 45-65 years in good health and CMV-seropositive. The chain combines TRBV28 with TRBJ2-7; D remains unclear. CDR3: CASSFREQYF. CDR3 sequence (DNA): TGTGCCAGCAGTTTTCGCGAGCAGTACTTC.